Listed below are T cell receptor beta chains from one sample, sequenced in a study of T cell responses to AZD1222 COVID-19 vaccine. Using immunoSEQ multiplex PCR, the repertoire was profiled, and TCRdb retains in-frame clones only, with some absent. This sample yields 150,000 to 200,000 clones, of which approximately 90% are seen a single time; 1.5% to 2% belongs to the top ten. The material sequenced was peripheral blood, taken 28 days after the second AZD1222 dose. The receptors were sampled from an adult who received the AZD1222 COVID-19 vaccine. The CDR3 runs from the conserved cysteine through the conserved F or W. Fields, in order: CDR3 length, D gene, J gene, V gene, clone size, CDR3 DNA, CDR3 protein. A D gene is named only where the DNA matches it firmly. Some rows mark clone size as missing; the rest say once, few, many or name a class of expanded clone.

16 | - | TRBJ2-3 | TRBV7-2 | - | TGTGCCAGCAGCTTAGTAGGGGCCTTAAGGACAGATACGCAGTATTTT | CASSLVGALRTDTQYF
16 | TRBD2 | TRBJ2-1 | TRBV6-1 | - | TGTGCCAGCAGTGGAGTTAGCGGGAGCTTGTACAATGAGCAGTTCTTC | CASSGVSGSLYNEQFF
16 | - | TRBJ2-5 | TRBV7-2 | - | TGTGCCAGCAGCGCCCAAGGTGCTGTCGGCCGAGAGACCCAGTACTTC | CASSAQGAVGRETQYF
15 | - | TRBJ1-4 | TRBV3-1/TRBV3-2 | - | TGTGCCAGCAGCCCCTTCATTCCCTCGGGGAGCAAACTGTTTTTT | CASSPFIPSGSKLFF
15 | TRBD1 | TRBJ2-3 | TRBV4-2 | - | TGTGCCAGCAGCCTAACAGGGGCCGGCACAGATACGCAGTATTTT | CASSLTGAGTDTQYF
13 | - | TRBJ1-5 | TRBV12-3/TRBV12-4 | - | TGTGCCAGCAGTCTTAGGGGGGAGCAGCCCCAGCATTTT | CASSLRGEQPQHF
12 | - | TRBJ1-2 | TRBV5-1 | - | TGCGCCAGCAGTGGGACTACTGGGGGCTACACCTTC | CASSGTTGGYTF
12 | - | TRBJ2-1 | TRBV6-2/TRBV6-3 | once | TGTGCCAGCAGTCGACCTCCGGGACAACTGTTCTTC | CASSRPPGQLFF
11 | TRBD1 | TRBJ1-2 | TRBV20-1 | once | TGCAGTGCGACAGGGAACTATGGCTACACCTTC | CSATGNYGYTF
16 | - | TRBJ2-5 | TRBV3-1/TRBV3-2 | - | TGTGCCAGCAGCCAAGAGGAGTCCGGGGGCGGCGAGACCCAGTACTTC | CASSQEESGGGETQYF
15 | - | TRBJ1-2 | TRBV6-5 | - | TGTGCCAGCAGTTACTCGCACGGGGGGGACTATGGCTACACCTTC | CASSYSHGGDYGYTF
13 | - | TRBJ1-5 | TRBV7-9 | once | TGTGCCAGCAGCTTAGAATCGGACCAAGGCAGGCATTTT | CASSLESDQGRHF
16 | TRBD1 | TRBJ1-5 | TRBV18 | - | TGTGCCAGCTCACCTCCGGGACAGGGCTCCGGGCAGCCCCAGCATTTT | CASSPPGQGSGQPQHF
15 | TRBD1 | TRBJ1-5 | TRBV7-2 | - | TGTGCCAGCAGTCCCAGGACAGGGGTGGGTCAGCCCCAGCATTTT | CASSPRTGVGQPQHF
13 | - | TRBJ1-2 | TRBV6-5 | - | TGTGCCAGCAGTATGGGGGGAGCCTATGGCTACACCTTC | CASSMGGAYGYTF
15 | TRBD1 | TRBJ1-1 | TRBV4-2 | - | TGTGCCAGCAGCCAAGATCAGCAGGGGGCCGCTGAAGCTTTCTTT | CASSQDQQGAAEAFF
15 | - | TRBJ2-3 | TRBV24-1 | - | TGTGCCACCAGTGATCCTTTTGGGGGATCAGATACGCAGTATTTT | CATSDPFGGSDTQYF
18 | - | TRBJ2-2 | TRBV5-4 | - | TGTGCCAGCATGAGAGCCCAAACCGGGCCTAAAGGGACCGGGGAGCTGTTTTTT | CASMRAQTGPKGTGELFF
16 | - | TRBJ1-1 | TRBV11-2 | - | TGTGCCAGCAGCTTAACCTGGGCTTCTAAGAACACTGAAGCTTTCTTT | CASSLTWASKNTEAFF
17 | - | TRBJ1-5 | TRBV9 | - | TGTGCCAGCAGCGTAGTAGTGGGTCCGGATAGCAATCAGCCCCAGCATTTT | CASSVVVGPDSNQPQHF
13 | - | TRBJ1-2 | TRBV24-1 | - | TGTGCCACCAGTTTTGGACATCCCTATGGCTACACCTTC | CATSFGHPYGYTF
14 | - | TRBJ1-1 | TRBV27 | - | TGTGCCAGCAGTCAACAATATCGGGACACTGAAGCTTTCTTT | CASSQQYRDTEAFF
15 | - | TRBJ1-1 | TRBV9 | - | TGTGCCAGCAGCGCTATCCCCGACCCCAACACTGAAGCTTTCTTT | CASSAIPDPNTEAFF
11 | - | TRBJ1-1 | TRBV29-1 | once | TGCAGCTCCAACTGGAACACTGAAGCTTTCTTT | CSSNWNTEAFF
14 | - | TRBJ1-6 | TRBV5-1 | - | TGCGCCAGCAGCCTGGGAAGGGATAATTCACCCCTCCACTTT | CASSLGRDNSPLHF
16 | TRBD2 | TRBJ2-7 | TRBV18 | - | TGTGCCAGCTCACCTAGCGGGGGGGGAAGATTCTACGAGCAGTACTTC | CASSPSGGGRFYEQYF
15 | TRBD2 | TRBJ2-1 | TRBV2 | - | TGTGCCAGCAGTGATCAGCGGGGGTCATTCTATGAGCAGTTCTTC | CASSDQRGSFYEQFF
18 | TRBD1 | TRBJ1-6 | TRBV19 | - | TGTGCCAGTAGTACCCGGGACAGGGGGGGCTCCTATAATTCACCCCTCCACTTT | CASSTRDRGGSYNSPLHF
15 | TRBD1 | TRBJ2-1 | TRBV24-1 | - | TGTGCCACCAGTGAAGCCGGGACAGGGCTGGACGAGCAGTTCTTC | CATSEAGTGLDEQFF
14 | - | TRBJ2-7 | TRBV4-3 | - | TGCGCCAGCAGCCGCACTACAGGGTCCTACGAGCAGTACTTC | CASSRTTGSYEQYF
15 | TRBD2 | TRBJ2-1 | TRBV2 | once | TGTGCCAGCAGTTATAGCGGGAGCTCCTACAATGAGCAGTTCTTC | CASSYSGSSYNEQFF
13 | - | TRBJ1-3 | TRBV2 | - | TGTGCCGGAACCGTCGACAGGAGAAACACCATATATTTT | CAGTVDRRNTIYF
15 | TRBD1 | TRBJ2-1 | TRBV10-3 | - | TGTGCCATCGCGTACGGGACAGGGGGCTGGAATGAGCAGTTCTTC | CAIAYGTGGWNEQFF
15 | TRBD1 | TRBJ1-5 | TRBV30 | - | TGTGCCTGGACCGAGGGAACAGGGGGCGTTTTCCCCCAGCATTTT | CAWTEGTGGVFPQHF
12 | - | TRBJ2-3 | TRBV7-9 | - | TGTGCCAGCAGCCCCCCCACAGATACGCAGTATTTT | CASSPPTDTQYF
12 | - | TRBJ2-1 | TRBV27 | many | TGTGCCAGCAGTCTAGGTACCAATGAGCAGTTCTTC | CASSLGTNEQFF
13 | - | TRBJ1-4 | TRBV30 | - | TGTGCCGGGGATGGGTCCACTAATGAAAAACTGTTTTTT | CAGDGSTNEKLFF
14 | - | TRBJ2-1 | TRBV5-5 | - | TGTGCCAGCAGCTTGGCCGTGGGAGACAATGAGCAGTTCTTC | CASSLAVGDNEQFF
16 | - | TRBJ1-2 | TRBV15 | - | TGTGCCACCAGCAGAGATTGGTCAGGAAGGCCCTATGGCTACACCTTC | CATSRDWSGRPYGYTF
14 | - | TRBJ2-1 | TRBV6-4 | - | TGTGCCAGCAGTGCCGGACTTTCCTACAATGAGCAGTTCTTC | CASSAGLSYNEQFF
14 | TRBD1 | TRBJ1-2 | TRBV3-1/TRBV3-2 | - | TGTGCCAGCAGACATACAGGGGTGGACTATGGCTACACCTTC | CASRHTGVDYGYTF
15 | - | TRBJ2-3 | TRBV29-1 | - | TGCAGCGTTGGGGGTCGGCAGGGGAGCACAGATACGCAGTATTTT | CSVGGRQGSTDTQYF
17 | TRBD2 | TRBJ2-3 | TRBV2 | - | TGTGCCAGCAGTACCCCTTATAGCGGGAGAGGGACAGATACGCAGTATTTT | CASSTPYSGRGTDTQYF
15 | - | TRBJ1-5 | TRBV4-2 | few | TGTGCCAGCAGCCAAGATAGATCGGCAAATCAGCCCCAGCATTTT | CASSQDRSANQPQHF
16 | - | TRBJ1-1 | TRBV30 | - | TGTGCCTGGAGTGTAATCAAAACCTACGGGAACACTGAAGCTTTCTTT | CAWSVIKTYGNTEAFF
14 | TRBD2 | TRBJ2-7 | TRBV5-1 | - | TGCGCCAGCAGCTTTTCTTGGACTAGAAACGAGCAGTACTTC | CASSFSWTRNEQYF
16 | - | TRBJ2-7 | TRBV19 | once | TGTGCCAGTAGTATACGAACCCCTCCAGCTCCCTACGAGCAGTACTTC | CASSIRTPPAPYEQYF
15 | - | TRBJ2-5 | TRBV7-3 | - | TGTGCCAGCAGTCAACAGGGTCTCGGGCAAGAGACCCAGTACTTC | CASSQQGLGQETQYF
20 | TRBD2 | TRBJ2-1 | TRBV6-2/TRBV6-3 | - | TGTGCCAGCAGTTACTCCCCTAGCGGGAGGCGTAGTCCCTCCCACAATGAGCAGTTCTTC | CASSYSPSGRRSPSHNEQFF
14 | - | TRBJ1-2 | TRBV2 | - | TGTGCCAGCAGTGAACGGGTAGGCTCTTATGGCTACACCTTC | CASSERVGSYGYTF
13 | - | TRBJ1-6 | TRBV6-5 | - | TGTGCCAGCACCGATCAGGATAATTCACCCCTCCACTTT | CASTDQDNSPLHF
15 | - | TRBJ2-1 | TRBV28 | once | TGTGCCAGCAGTGTCCAACCGGGAACTTACAATGAGCAGTTCTTC | CASSVQPGTYNEQFF
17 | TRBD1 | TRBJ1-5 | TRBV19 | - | TGTGCCAGTAGTAAGGGTCAGGGGGCGGGGAGCAATCAGCCCCAGCATTTT | CASSKGQGAGSNQPQHF
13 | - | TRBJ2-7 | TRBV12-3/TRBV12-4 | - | TGTGCCAGCAGTCCCACAGTCTCCTACGAGCAGTACTTC | CASSPTVSYEQYF
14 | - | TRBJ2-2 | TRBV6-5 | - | TGTGCCAGCAGGTCAGGAGCGAACACCGGGGAGCTGTTTTTT | CASRSGANTGELFF
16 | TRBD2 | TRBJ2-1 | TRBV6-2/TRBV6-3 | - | TGTGCCAGCAGTTCCCCTCTGGCGGGAGCAGGGAATGAGCAGTTCTTC | CASSSPLAGAGNEQFF
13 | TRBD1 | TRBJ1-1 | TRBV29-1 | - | TGCAGCGTTGTAGGGGGCGCGCAGACTGAAGCTTTCTTT | CSVVGGAQTEAFF